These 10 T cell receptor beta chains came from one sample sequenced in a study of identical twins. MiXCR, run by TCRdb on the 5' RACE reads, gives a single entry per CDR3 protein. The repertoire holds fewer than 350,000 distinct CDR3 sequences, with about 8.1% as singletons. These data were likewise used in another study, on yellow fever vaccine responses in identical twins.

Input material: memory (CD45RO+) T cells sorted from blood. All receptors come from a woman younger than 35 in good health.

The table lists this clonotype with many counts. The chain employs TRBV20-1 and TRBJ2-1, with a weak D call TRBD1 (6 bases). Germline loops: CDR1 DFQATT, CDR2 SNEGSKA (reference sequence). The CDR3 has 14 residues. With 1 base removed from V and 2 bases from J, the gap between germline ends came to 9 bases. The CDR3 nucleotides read TGCAGTGCTAGAGTAGGGGGAGCCTACAATGAGCAGTTCTTC. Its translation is CSARVGGAYNEQFF.

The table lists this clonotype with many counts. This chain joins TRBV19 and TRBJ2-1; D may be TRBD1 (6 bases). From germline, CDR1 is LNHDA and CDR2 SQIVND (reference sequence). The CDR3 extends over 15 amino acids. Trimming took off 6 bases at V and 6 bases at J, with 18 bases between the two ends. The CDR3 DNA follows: TGTGCCAGTAGACAACAGGGAGCCAACACCAATGAGCAGTTCTTC. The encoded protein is CASRQQGANTNEQFF.

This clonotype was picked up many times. The CDR3 reads CASRSDSLSGEQYF. As DNA, the CDR3 is TGCGCCAGCAGATCCGACAGTTTATCCGGCGAGCAGTACTTC. The V call is TRBV5-1, the J call TRBJ2-7; D possibly corresponds to TRBD1 (5 bases). The CDR3 totals 14 residues. Germline CDR1 and CDR2: SGHRS and YFSETQ. V was shortened by 5 bases and J by 6 bases, with 18 bases between the two germline ends.

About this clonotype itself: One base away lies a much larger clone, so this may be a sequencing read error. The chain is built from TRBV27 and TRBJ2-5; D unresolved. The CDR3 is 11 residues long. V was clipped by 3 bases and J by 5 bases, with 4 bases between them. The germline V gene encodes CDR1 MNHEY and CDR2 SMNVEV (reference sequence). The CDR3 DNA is TGTGCCAGCAGTTTTACGGAGACCCAGTACTTC. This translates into CASSFTETQYF.

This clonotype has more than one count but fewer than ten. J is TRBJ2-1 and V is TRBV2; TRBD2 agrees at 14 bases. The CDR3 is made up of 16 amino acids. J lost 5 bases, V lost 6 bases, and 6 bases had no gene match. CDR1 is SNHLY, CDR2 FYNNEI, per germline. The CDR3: CASRTSGRVADNEQFF. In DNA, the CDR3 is TGTGCCAGCAGGACTAGCGGGAGGGTGGCTGACAATGAGCAGTTCTTC.

CDR3 coding DNA: TGTGCCAGCAGTGTTGGGACAGGGTCTTCGGGGGAGCTGTTTTTT. Its translation: CASSVGTGSSGELFF. The genes are TRBV6-1 and TRBJ2-2, with 9 bases fitting TRBD1. CDR1 MNHNS and CDR2 SASEGT come from the germline V gene. The CDR3 sequence is 15 residues long. Trimming removed 4 bases from V and 8 bases from J; junction bases left unmatched: 8.

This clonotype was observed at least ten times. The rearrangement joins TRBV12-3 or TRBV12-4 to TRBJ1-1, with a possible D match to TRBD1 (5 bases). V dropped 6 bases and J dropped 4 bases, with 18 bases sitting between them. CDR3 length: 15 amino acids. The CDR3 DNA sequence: TGTGCCAGCAGAGCGCGCGGGGCCCCGGGCACTGAAGCTTTCTTT. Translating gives CASRARGAPGTEAFF.

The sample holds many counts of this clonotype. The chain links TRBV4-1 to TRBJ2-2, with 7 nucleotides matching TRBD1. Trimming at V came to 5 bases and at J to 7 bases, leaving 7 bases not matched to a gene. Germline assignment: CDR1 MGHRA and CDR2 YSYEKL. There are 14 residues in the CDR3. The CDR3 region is CASSYDRVNGELFF. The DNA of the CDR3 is TGCGCCAGCAGCTATGACAGGGTTAACGGGGAGCTGTTTTTT.

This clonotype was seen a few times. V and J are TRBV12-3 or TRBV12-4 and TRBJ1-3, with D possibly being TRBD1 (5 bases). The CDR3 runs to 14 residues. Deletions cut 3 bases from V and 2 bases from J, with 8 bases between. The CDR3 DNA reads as TGTGCCAGCAGTTTCAGGGTCGCTGGAAACACCATATATTTT. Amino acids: CASSFRVAGNTIYF.

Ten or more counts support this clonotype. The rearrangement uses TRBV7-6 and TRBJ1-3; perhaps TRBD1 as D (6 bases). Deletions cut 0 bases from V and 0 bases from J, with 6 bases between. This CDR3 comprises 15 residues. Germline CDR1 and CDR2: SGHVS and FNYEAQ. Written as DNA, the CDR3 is TGTGCCAGCAGCTTAGCGGGACACTCTGGAAACACCATATATTTT. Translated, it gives CASSLAGHSGNTIYF. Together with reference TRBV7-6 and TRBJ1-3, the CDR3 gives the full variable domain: GAGVSQSPRYKVTKRGQDVALRCDPISGHVSLYWYRQALGQGPEFLTYFNYEAQQDKSGLPNDRFSAERPEGSISTLTIQRTEQRDSAMYRCASSLAGHSGNTIYFGEGSWLTVV.